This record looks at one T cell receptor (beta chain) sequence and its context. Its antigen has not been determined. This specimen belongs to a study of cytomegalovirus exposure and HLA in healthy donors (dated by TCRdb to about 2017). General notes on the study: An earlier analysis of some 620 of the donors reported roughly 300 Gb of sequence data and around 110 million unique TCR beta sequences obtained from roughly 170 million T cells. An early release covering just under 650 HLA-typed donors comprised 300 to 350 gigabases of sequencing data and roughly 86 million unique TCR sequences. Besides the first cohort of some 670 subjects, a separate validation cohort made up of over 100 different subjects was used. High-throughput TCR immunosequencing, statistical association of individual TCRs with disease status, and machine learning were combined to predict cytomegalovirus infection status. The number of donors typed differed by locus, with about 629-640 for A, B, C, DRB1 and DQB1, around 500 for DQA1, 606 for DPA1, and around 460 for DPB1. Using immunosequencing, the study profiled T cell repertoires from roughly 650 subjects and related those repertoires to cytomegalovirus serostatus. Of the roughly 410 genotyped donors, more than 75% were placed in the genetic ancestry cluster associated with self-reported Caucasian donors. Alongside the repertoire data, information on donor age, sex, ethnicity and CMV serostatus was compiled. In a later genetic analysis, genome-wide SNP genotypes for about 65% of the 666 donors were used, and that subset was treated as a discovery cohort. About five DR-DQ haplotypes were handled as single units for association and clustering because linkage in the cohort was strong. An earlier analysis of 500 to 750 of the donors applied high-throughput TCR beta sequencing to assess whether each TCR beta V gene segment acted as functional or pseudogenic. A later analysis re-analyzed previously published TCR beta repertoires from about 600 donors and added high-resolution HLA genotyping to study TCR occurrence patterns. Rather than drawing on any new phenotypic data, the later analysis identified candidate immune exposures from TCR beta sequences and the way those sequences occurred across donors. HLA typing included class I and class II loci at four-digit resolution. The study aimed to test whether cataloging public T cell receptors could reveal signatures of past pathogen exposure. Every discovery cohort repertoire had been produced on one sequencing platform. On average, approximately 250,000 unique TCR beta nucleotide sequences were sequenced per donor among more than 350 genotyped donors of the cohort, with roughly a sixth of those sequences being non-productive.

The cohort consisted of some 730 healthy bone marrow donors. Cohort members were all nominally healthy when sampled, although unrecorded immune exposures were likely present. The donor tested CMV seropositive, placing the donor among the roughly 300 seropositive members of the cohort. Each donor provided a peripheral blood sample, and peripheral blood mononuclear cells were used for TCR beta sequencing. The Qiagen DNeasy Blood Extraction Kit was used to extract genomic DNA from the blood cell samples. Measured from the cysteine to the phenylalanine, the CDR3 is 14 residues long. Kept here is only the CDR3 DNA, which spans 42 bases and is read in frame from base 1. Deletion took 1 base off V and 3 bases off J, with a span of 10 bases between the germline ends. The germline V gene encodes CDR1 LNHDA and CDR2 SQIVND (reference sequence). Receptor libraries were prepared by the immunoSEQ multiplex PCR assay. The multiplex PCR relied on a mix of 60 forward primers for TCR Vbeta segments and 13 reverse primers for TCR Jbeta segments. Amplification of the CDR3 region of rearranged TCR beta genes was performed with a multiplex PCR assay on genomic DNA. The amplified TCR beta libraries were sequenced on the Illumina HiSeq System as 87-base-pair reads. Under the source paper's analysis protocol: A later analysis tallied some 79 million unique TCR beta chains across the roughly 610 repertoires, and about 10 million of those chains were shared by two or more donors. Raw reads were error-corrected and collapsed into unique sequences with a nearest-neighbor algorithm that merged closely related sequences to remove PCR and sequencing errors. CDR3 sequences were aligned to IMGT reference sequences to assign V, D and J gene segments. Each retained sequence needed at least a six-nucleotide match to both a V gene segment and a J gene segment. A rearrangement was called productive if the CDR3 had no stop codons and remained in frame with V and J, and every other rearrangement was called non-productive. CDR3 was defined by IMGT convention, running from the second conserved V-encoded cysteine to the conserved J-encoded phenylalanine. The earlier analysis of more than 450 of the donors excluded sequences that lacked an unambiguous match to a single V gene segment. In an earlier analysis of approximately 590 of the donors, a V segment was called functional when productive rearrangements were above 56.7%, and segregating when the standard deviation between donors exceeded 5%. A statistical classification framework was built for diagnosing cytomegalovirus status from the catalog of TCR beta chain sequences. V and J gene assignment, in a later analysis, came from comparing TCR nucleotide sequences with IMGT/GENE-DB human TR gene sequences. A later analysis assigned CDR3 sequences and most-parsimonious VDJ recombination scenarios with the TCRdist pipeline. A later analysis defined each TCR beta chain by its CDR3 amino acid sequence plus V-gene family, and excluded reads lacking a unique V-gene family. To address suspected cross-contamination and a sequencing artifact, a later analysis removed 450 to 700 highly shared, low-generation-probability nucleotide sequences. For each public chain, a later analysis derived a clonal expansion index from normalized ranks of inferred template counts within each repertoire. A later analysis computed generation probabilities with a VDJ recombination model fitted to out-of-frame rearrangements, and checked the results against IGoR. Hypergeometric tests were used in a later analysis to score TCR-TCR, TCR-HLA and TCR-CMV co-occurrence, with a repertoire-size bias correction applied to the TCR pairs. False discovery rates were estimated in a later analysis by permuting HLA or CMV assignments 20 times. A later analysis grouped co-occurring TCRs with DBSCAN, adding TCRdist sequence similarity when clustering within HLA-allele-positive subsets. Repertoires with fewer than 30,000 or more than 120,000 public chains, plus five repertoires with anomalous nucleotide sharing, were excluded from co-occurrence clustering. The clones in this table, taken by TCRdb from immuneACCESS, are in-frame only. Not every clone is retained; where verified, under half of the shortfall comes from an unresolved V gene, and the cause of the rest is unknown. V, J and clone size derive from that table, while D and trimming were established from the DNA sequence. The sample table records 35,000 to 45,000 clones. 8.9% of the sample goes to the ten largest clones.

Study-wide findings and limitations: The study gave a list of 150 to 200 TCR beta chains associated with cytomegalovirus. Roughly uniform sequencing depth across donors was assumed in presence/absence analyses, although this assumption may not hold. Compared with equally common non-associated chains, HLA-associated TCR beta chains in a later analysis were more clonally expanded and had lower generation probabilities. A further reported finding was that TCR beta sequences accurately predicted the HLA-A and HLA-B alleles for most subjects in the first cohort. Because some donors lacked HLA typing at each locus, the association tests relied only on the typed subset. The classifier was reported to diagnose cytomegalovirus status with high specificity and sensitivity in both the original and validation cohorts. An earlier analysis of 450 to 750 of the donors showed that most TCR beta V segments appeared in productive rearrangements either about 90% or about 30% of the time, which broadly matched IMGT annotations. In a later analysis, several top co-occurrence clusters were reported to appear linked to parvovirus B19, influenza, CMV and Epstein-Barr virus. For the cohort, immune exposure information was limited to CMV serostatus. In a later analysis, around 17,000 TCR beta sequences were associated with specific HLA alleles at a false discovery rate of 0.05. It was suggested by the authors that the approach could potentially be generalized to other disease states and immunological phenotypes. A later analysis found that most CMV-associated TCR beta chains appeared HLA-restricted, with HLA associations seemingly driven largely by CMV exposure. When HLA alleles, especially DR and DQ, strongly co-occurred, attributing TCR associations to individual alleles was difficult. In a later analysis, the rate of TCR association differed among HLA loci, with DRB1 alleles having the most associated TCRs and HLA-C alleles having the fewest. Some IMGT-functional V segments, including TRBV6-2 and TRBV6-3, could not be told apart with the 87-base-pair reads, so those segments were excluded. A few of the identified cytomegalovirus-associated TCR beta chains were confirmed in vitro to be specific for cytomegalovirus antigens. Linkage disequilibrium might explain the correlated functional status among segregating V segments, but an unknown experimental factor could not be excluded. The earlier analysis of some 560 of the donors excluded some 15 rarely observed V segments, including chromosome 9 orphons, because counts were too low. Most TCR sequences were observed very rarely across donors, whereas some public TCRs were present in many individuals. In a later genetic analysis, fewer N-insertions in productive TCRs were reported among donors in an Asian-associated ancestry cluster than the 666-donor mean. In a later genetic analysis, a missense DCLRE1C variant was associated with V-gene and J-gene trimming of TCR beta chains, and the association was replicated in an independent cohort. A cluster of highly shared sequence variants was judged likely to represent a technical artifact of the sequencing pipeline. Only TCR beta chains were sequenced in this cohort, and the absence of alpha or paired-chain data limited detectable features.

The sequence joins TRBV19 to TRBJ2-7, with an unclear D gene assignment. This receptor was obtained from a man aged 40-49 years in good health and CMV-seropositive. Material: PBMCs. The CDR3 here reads CASSIGQAGYEQYF. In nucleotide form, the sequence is TGTGCCAGTAGTATAGGTCAAGCAGGCTACGAGCAGTACTTC.